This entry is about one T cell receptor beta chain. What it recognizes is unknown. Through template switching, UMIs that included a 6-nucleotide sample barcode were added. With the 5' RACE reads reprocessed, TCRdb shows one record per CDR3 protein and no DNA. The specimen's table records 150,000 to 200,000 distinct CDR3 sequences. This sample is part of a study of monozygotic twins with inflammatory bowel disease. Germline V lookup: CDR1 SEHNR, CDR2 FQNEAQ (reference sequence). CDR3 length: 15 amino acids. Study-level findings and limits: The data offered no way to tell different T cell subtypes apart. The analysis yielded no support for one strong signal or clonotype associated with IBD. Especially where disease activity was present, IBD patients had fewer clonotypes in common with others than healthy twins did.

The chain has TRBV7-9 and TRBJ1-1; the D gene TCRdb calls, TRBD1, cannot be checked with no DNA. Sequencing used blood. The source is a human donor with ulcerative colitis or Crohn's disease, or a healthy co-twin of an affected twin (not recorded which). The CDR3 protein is CASSFSGPGNTEAFF.